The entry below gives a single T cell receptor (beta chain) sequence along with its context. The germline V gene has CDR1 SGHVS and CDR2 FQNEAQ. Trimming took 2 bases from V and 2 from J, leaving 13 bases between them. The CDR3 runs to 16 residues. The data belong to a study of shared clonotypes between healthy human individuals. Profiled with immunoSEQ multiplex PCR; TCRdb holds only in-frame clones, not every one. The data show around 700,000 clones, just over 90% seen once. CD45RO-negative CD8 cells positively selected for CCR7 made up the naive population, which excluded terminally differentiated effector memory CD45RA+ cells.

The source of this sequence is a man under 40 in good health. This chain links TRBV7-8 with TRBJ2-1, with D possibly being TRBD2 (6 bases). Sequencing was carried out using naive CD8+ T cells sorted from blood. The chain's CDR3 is CASSLNLAFPYNEQFF. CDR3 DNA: TGTGCCAGCAGCTTAAACCTAGCGTTCCCCTACAATGAGCAGTTCTTC. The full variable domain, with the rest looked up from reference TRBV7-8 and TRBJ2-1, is GAGVSQSPRYKVAKRGQDVALRCDPISGHVSLFWYQQALGQGPEFLTYFQNEAQLDKSGLPSDRFFAERPEGSVSTLKIQRTQQEDSAVYLCASSLNLAFPYNEQFFGPGTRLTVL.